Below, 10 T cell receptor beta chains from the same sample are listed, as sequenced in a study of blood T cell repertoires in COVID-19. Sequenced by immunoSEQ multiplex PCR; TCRdb stores in-frame clones only, minus some. This sample has approximately 130,000 clones, with about 70% found just once. Material for sequencing was peripheral blood. The receptors shown here come from a woman between 65 and 79 years old with acute or convalescent COVID-19.

This clone was recorded once. The V gene is TRBV29-1, the J gene TRBJ1-2, with 8 nucleotides matching TRBD1. The CDR3 runs to 13 residues. The trim removed 3 bases at V and 6 bases at J, leaving 6 bases unmatched. Germline CDR1 is SQVTM and CDR2 is ANQGSEA. The CDR3: CSVDQGARDGYTF. CDR3 in DNA: TGCAGCGTTGATCAGGGGGCGAGAGATGGCTACACCTTC.

This clone was picked up a small number of times. The chain links TRBV25-1 to TRBJ2-2; 10 bases agree with TRBD2. J gave up 4 bases and V 1 base, and 9 bases lay outside the gene matches. The CDR3 has 18 residues. The germline V gene encodes CDR1 MGHDK and CDR2 SYGVNS. The DNA for the CDR3 is TGTGCCAGCAGTGAATCACAGGGACTAGCGAGACCCACCGGGGAGCTGTTTTTT. Its protein is CASSESQGLARPTGELFF.

This clone was counted once. This rearrangement joins TRBV6-5 to TRBJ1-1; D perhaps matches TRBD1 (5 bases). V was shortened by 0 bases and J by 11 bases, with 13 bases between the two germline ends. The germline CDR1 and CDR2 sequences are MNHEY and SVGAGI. This CDR3 spans 13 amino acids. The CDR3 protein is CASSYSTGLGAFF. CDR3 DNA: TGTGCCAGCAGTTACTCTACAGGCCTCGGGGCTTTCTTT.

The CDR3 bases are TGTGCCAGCAGTTTGAGTACCGGGGAGCTGTTTTTT. Translated, it gives CASSLSTGELFF. This chain joins TRBV27 and TRBJ2-2; no clear D gene. The CDR3 is made up of 12 amino acids. Germline V CDR1 and CDR2: MNHEY, SMNVEV (reference sequence). Trimming shortened V by 3 bases and J by 5 bases, and 4 bases separated the two germline ends.

This clone has a single count. The rearrangement joins TRBV29-1 to TRBJ2-7; D possibly corresponds to TRBD1 (6 bases). This CDR3 contains 12 residues. V was shortened by 0 bases and J by 6 bases, with 9 bases between the two germline ends. Germline values: CDR1 SQVTM, CDR2 ANQGSEA. The CDR3: CSVEDATGEQYF. CDR3 nucleotide sequence: TGCAGCGTTGAAGACGCGACAGGCGAGCAGTACTTC.

The chain employs TRBV18 and TRBJ1-3; no firm D call. This CDR3 has 15 residues. The V gene lost 0 bases and the J gene lost 1 base, with 7 bases spanning the gap. CDR1 and CDR2 from the germline V gene are KGHSH and LQKENI. CDR3 region: CASSPPKSSGNTIYF. CDR3 DNA: TGTGCCAGCTCACCACCGAAGAGTTCTGGAAACACCATATATTTT.

The CDR3 DNA reads TGTGCCAGCAGTGTCAGCTACGAGCAGTACTTC. Residues: CASSVSYEQYF. The chain has TRBV12-3 or TRBV12-4 and TRBJ2-7; D gene ambiguous. Deletions cut 5 bases from V and 3 bases from J, with 5 bases between. This CDR3 spans 11 amino acids.

The chain couples TRBV4-3 to TRBJ2-3; possibly TRBD2 for D (5 bases). The CDR3 length is 15 residues. CDR1 LGHNA and CDR2 YSLEER come from the germline V gene. Trimming shortened V by 0 bases and J by 8 bases, and 15 bases separated the two germline ends. The CDR3 DNA reads TGCGCCAGCAGCCAAGAAAGAGTAGTACGGGGTACGCAGTATTTT. This codes for CASSQERVVRGTQYF.

This clone has only one observation. The chain has TRBV6-6 and TRBJ1-3; TRBD1 aligns across 7 bases. The CDR3 has 14 amino acids. V shed 6 bases and J 2 bases; nucleotides not matched to a gene: 4. Germline V gene sequence: CDR1 MNHNY, CDR2 SVGAGI (reference sequence). CDR3 in DNA: TGTGCCAGCAGGAGCACAGGGGCTGGAAACACCATATATTTT. As protein: CASRSTGAGNTIYF.

This clone turned up a few times. The chain uses TRBV30 and TRBJ1-4; D might be TRBD1 (5 bases). The CDR3 sequence is 12 residues long. CDR1 is GTSNPN, CDR2 SVGIG, per germline (reference sequence). V lost 8 bases to trimming and J lost 6 bases, with 13 bases between them. DNA of the CDR3: TGTGCCCTTCGGGGGGGGGATGAAAAACTGTTTTTT. Translation: CALRGGDEKLFF.